Listed here are 25 T cell receptor beta chains from one sample, sequenced in a study of blood T cells in healthy people across ages. Next came a second PCR, run for about 6 to 12 cycles, which used a sample-barcoded 5' primer along with a J-beta primer mix. TCRdb independently ran MiXCR on the 5' RACE reads; one entry per CDR3 protein. The table has roughly 800,000 distinct CDR3 sequences, over 45% seen once. The specimen sequenced was blood. These receptors were collected from a man aged 30-40 years in good health.

This clonotype was seen only a few times. J is TRBJ1-5 and V is TRBV6-1, with no clear D. CDR1 and CDR2 (germline): MNHNS, SASEGT. V gave up 6 bases and J gave up 6 bases, with 9 bases separating them. The CDR3 contains 12 residues. The CDR3 here is CASRSLRQPQHF. CDR3 DNA sequence: TGTGCCAGCAGATCATTACGTCAGCCCCAGCATTTT.

The chain has TRBV6-2 or TRBV6-3 and TRBJ2-4; D possibly uses TRBD1 or TRBD2 (5 bases each). Germline V gives CDR1 MNHEY, CDR2 SVGEGT. V was cut by 5 bases and J by 0 bases, with 14 bases left in between. The CDR3 spans 16 residues. As DNA, the CDR3 is TGTGCCAGCAGTCGATCCCGGGACGCAGCCAAAAACATTCAGTACTTC. Amino acid sequence: CASSRSRDAAKNIQYF.

This sequence joins TRBV29-1 and TRBJ1-2, with 9 bases matching TRBD1. V lost 5 bases, J lost 4 bases, and 2 bases stayed unmatched. This CDR3 has 12 amino acids. Germline assignment: CDR1 SQVTM and CDR2 ANQGSEA. The CDR3 sequence is CSVRQGGYGYTF. Written as DNA, the CDR3 is TGCAGCGTTCGACAGGGGGGCTATGGCTACACCTTC.

The V and J genes are TRBV12-3 or TRBV12-4 and TRBJ1-6, with D possibly matching TRBD1 (6 bases). V gave up 2 bases and J gave up 9 bases, with 17 bases separating them. This CDR3 is 16 amino acids long. The CDR3 region has the DNA TGTGCCAGCAGTTTAAATCAAGCGACAGGCGGTTCACCCCTCCACTTT. It specifies CASSLNQATGGSPLHF.

The chain carries TRBV11-2 and TRBJ2-1; tentative D call: TRBD2 (5 bases). Germline CDR1 reads SGHAT; CDR2 reads FQNNGV. This CDR3 is built from 15 residues. V lost 3 bases, J lost 4 bases, and 13 bases lay in between. CDR3 sequence (DNA): TGTGCCAGCAGCTTTAGCCCCCTAGCTTACAATGAGCAGTTCTTC. Translated: CASSFSPLAYNEQFF.

The chain couples TRBV10-3 to TRBJ1-2; 7 nucleotides line up with TRBD1. J was trimmed by 6 bases and V by 8 bases; bases with no gene match: 9. Per the germline V gene, CDR1 is ENHRY and CDR2 is SYGVKD. The CDR3 has 13 residues. CDR3 residues: CAILPTGRDGYTF. CDR3 in DNA: TGTGCCATCCTTCCGACAGGGAGGGATGGCTACACCTTC.

This clonotype was counted a single time. The J gene is TRBJ1-2, the V gene TRBV9, with D unresolved. The CDR3 is made up of 11 amino acids. V lost 4 bases and J 7 bases, leaving 8 bases between the germline ends. Germline loops: CDR1 SGDLS, CDR2 YYNGEE. CDR3 coding DNA: TGTGCCAGCAGCAACCGCGTTGGCTACACCTTC. Residues: CASSNRVGYTF.

This chain connects TRBV7-3 to TRBJ2-7; weak D call: TRBD1 (5 bases). The CDR3 has 17 amino acids. Trimming took 2 bases from V and 0 from J, leaving 17 bases between them. Germline-derived CDR1 and CDR2 are SGHTA and FQGTGA. The CDR3 protein is CASSLPLTALGSYEQYF. DNA of the CDR3: TGTGCCAGCAGCTTACCTCTGACAGCCCTTGGCTCCTACGAGCAGTACTTC.

As regards this clonotype: Being one base from a much bigger clone, this may be a read error. The J gene is TRBJ2-6, the V gene TRBV24-1; D uncertain. The CDR3 length is 14 residues. The germline V gene encodes CDR1 KGHDR and CDR2 SFDVKD. Trimming shortened V by 7 bases and J by 0 bases, and 6 bases separated the two germline ends. The DNA for the CDR3 is TGTGCCACCAGCCAGAGCTCTGGGGCCAACGTCCTGACTTTC. This translates into CATSQSSGANVLTF.

The rearrangement links TRBV20-1 to TRBJ2-2; no reliable D call. This CDR3 has 14 residues. Deletions cut 0 bases from V and 6 bases from J, with 11 bases between. CDR1 and CDR2 (germline): DFQATT, SNEGSKA (reference sequence). CDR3 bases: TGCAGTGCTAGAGAGGGCTTAGGCCCCGGGGAGCTGTTTTTT. Residues: CSAREGLGPGELFF.

The chain recombines TRBV7-9 with TRBJ2-5, with TRBD1 matching 8 bases. The ends lost 6 bases at V and 11 bases at J; junction bases unmatched: 8. Germline lookup yields CDR1 SEHNR and CDR2 FQNEAQ (reference sequence). The CDR3 length is 12 residues. This chain's CDR3 is CASRPGTGLQYF. As DNA, the CDR3 is TGTGCCAGCAGACCCGGGACAGGCTTGCAGTACTTC.

The chain combines TRBV9 with TRBJ2-3; D is possibly TRBD2 (6 bases). The CDR3 is 15 amino acids. Per germline, CDR1 SGDLS and CDR2 YYNGEE. Trimming took 3 bases from V and 0 from J, leaving 11 bases between them. The CDR3 loop is CASSAAGLSTDTQYF. CDR3 bases: TGTGCCAGCAGCGCCGCGGGACTTAGCACAGATACGCAGTATTTT.

The table lists this clonotype with a few counts. This rearrangement joins TRBV15 to TRBJ2-1; perhaps D is TRBD1 or TRBD2 (5 bases each). V dropped 2 bases and J dropped 6 bases, with 11 bases sitting between them. The CDR3 consists of 14 residues. CDR1 is LNHNV and CDR2 is YYDKDF in the germline V gene (reference sequence). CDR3 protein: CATSRTRDPNEQFF. As DNA, the CDR3 is TGTGCCACCAGCAGAACCCGGGACCCCAATGAGCAGTTCTTC.

This sequence joins TRBV6-2 or TRBV6-3 and TRBJ2-7; D unresolved. Germline assignment: CDR1 MNHEY and CDR2 SVGEGT. V lost 5 bases and J lost 0, with 11 bases in between. This CDR3 has 14 amino acids. Written as DNA, the CDR3 is TGTGCCAGCAGTGATCCGGGTTACTCCTACGAGCAGTACTTC. As protein: CASSDPGYSYEQYF.

This clonotype was seen a handful of times. This chain links TRBV27 with TRBJ2-7; 7 bases are shared with TRBD2. There are 16 residues in the CDR3. Germline CDR1 MNHEY, CDR2 SMNVEV (reference sequence). V was pared by 5 bases and J by 4 bases, with 14 bases of the junction left unmatched. CDR3: CASSPPASDSGYEQYF. The CDR3 DNA follows: TGTGCCAGCAGTCCACCCGCGAGTGATAGCGGGTACGAGCAGTACTTC.

This clonotype has more than one count but fewer than ten. This chain links TRBV7-9 with TRBJ1-2; D unclear. The ends were cut back, 10 bases at V and 8 bases at J, with 17 bases in the middle. Per germline, CDR1 SEHNR and CDR2 FQNEAQ (reference sequence). This CDR3 is 12 amino acids long. CDR3 DNA: TGTGCCATACTTAAGCACGGCGGCGGCTACACCTTC. Translating gives CAILKHGGGYTF.

The V and J genes are TRBV29-1 and TRBJ2-7; no definite D call. This CDR3 is 13 amino acids long. Germline V gene sequence: CDR1 SQVTM, CDR2 ANQGSEA. Trimming removed 3 bases at V and 0 bases at J, with 9 bases between. For the CDR3, the DNA is TGCAGCGTTGAGGAGCAGGCCTCCTACGAGCAGTACTTC. Its translation: CSVEEQASYEQYF.

The rearrangement joins TRBV2 to TRBJ2-1; unclear D gene. The CDR3 has 13 residues. Germline V gene sequence: CDR1 SNHLY, CDR2 FYNNEI. The V end lost 4 bases, the J end lost 6 bases, and 10 bases lay between the germline ends. CDR3 region: CASSVTRSNEQFF. For the CDR3, the DNA is TGTGCCAGCAGTGTTACCAGGTCCAATGAGCAGTTCTTC.

V usage is TRBV6-5 and J usage is TRBJ2-5, with TRBD2 matching over 10 bases. The CDR3 loop spans 16 amino acids. Germline V gene lookup returns CDR1 MNHEY and CDR2 SVGAGI. The V segment lost 7 bases and the J segment 5 bases; nucleotides outside the gene matches: 13. The CDR3 DNA sequence: TGTGCCAGCACCGCAGGGTTCCTAGCGGGAGTGGAGACCCAGTACTTC. Translating gives CASTAGFLAGVETQYF.

This clonotype has only a few counts. Germline is not matched at one junction end, which may reflect a read error. The V call is TRBV2, the J call TRBJ2-3, with D unresolved. CDR1 is SNHLY and CDR2 is FYNNEI in the germline V gene. The CDR3 totals 14 residues. The CDR3 here is CASSPDQSTDTQYF. CDR3 bases: TGTGCCAGCAGCCCGGACCAGAGCACGGATACGCAGTATTTT.

V and J are TRBV10-3 and TRBJ1-4, with D tentatively TRBD1 (6 bases). Trimming took off 6 bases at V and 8 bases at J, with 13 bases between the two ends. The CDR3 loop spans 13 amino acids. Germline values: CDR1 ENHRY, CDR2 SYGVKD. The CDR3 region is CAIRDRIDEKLFF. The CDR3, as DNA: TGTGCCATCAGGGACAGAATAGACGAAAAACTGTTTTTT.

This rearrangement joins TRBV5-1 to TRBJ2-1; TRBD1 matches at 7 bases. The V gene's germline CDR1 is SGHRS and CDR2 YFSETQ. This CDR3 spans 13 amino acids. V shed 4 bases, J shed 10 bases, and the junction held 8 bases outside the gene matches. The DNA of the CDR3 is TGCGCCAGCAGCCGGGACAGCCACTACGAGCAGTTCTTC. Amino acids: CASSRDSHYEQFF. The entire variable domain, with the rest obtained from reference TRBV5-1 and TRBJ2-1, is as follows: KAGVTQTPRYLIKTRGQQVTLSCSPISGHRSVSWYQQTPGQGLQFLFEYFSETQRNKGNFPGRFSGRQFSNSRSEMNVSTLELGDSALYLCASSRDSHYEQFFGPGTRLTVL.

This clonotype was seen once. This chain joins TRBV20-1 and TRBJ2-7; either TRBD1 or TRBD2 may fit D (6 bases each). With the DNA end fitting TRBJ2-5 better, the J assignment may be wrong. Germline assignment: CDR1 DFQATT and CDR2 SNEGSKA (reference sequence). This CDR3 has 14 amino acids. In nucleotides, the CDR3 is TGCAGTGCGGCATCGGGGGCTAAGAAGGAGACCCAGTACTTC. It codes for CSAASGAKKETQYF.

The chain has TRBV20-1 and TRBJ1-6; possibly TRBD1 for D (6 bases). V lost 0 bases and J 9 bases, leaving 18 bases between the germline ends. There are 16 residues in the CDR3. In germline, CDR1 is DFQATT, CDR2 SNEGSKA (reference sequence). CDR3 DNA: TGCAGTGCTAGAGATCCAGCGAGCAGGGGTGGTTCACCCCTCCACTTT. Translated: CSARDPASRGGSPLHF.

The chain employs TRBV6-6 and TRBJ1-5; unclear D gene. Trimming shortened V by 6 bases and J by 7 bases, and 10 bases separated the two germline ends. Germline V gives CDR1 MNHNY, CDR2 SVGAGI (reference sequence). This CDR3 spans 12 amino acids. CDR3: CASSTRPQPQHF. In nucleotides, the CDR3 is TGTGCCAGCAGCACAAGGCCCCAGCCCCAGCATTTT.